These 10 T cell receptor beta chains were sequenced from one sample in a study of identical twins. Using its own MiXCR run on the 5' RACE reads, TCRdb lists one record per CDR3 protein. The sample carries fewer than 350,000 distinct CDR3 sequences, around 8.8% recorded once. These data also formed part of another study, on yellow fever vaccine responses in identical twins.

Sequenced material: memory (CD45RO+) T cells sorted from blood. These receptors all come from a woman aged 18-29 years in good health.

The chain joins TRBV28 to TRBJ2-1; TRBD1 aligns across 7 bases. The CDR3 is 18 residues long. Trimming cost V 3 bases and J 3 bases; bases outside gene matches: 14. In germline, CDR1 is MDHEN, CDR2 SYDVKM. CDR3 DNA sequence: TGTGCCAGCAGTTTGGGAAAAACCGGGGCAGGGGGCTACAATGAGCAGTTCTTC. Translated: CASSLGKTGAGGYNEQFF.

The table lists this clonotype with a few counts. The chain uses TRBV7-8 and TRBJ1-4; D is unclear. The V gene lost 5 bases and the J gene lost 8 bases, with 12 bases spanning the gap. Germline CDR1 reads SGHVS; CDR2 reads FQNEAQ. The CDR3 extends over 13 amino acids. CDR3 nucleotides: TGTGCCAGCAGCGATCGATTTAGGGAAAAACTGTTTTTT. Translation gives CASSDRFREKLFF.

This clonotype was found many times. The rearrangement joins TRBV29-1 to TRBJ2-3, with TRBD2 matching over 9 bases. Germline CDR1 and CDR2: SQVTM and ANQGSEA. The V gene end was trimmed by 6 bases and the J gene end by 4 bases; junction bases not matched to a gene: 5. The CDR3 sequence is 13 residues long. CDR3 DNA sequence: TGCAGCGTCGCGGGACTAGCTGCAGATACGCAGTATTTT. It yields the protein CSVAGLAADTQYF.

J is TRBJ1-5 and V is TRBV7-9, with D tentatively TRBD1 (6 bases). This CDR3 comprises 16 residues. Between the trimmed V and J ends, which lost 5 bases and 2 bases, there was a span of 16 bases. Germline CDR1 reads SEHNR; CDR2 reads FQNEAQ (reference sequence). Here the CDR3 reads CASSPGQTLGNQPQHF. CDR3 bases: TGTGCCAGCAGCCCAGGACAGACCCTTGGCAATCAGCCCCAGCATTTT.

This clonotype was observed a few times. This chain connects TRBV28 to TRBJ2-7; no reliable D call. The germline gives CDR1 MDHEN, CDR2 SYDVKM. The CDR3 sequence is 14 residues long. Trimming removed 6 bases at V and 7 bases at J, with 19 bases between. The CDR3 loop reads CASSLGNGFGEQYV. For the CDR3, the DNA is TGTGCCAGCAGCTTAGGGAATGGTTTTGGGGAGCAGTACGTC.

This clonotype was seen only a few times. V and J are TRBV10-2 and TRBJ2-5; a weak D match, TRBD2 (6 bases). The CDR3 runs 14 residues. V shed 8 bases and J shed 2 bases, with 15 bases lying between them. Germline assignment: CDR1 WSHSY and CDR2 SAAADI. CDR3 nucleotide sequence: TGCGCCAGCGGGGGACTCGGCTTACAAGAGACCCAGTACTTC. The encoded protein is CASGGLGLQETQYF.

This clonotype was seen more than once but under ten times. V usage is TRBV28 and J usage is TRBJ2-2; D uncertain. This CDR3 is built from 14 residues. Germline CDR1 reads MDHEN; CDR2 reads SYDVKM. V lost 2 bases and J lost 4, with 8 bases in between. The CDR3 sequence is CASSLGKGTGELFF. CDR3 nucleotides: TGTGCCAGCAGTTTAGGGAAGGGCACCGGGGAGCTGTTTTTT. Variable domain in full (rest from reference TRBV28 and TRBJ2-2): DVKVTQSSRYLVKRTGEKVFLECVQDMDHENMFWYRQDPGLGLRLIYFSYDVKMKEKGDIPEGYSVSREKKERFSLILESASTNQTSMYLCASSLGKGTGELFFGEGSRLTVL.

V usage is TRBV28 and J usage is TRBJ2-7; D may be TRBD1 (7 bases). Between the trimmed V and J ends, which lost 6 bases and 3 bases, there was a span of 15 bases. Germline-derived CDR1 and CDR2 are MDHEN and SYDVKM. CDR3 length equals 14 residues. The CDR3 region is CASSRGTDFYEQYV. The DNA for the CDR3 is TGTGCCAGCAGCCGCGGGACAGATTTCTACGAGCAGTACGTC.

DNA of the CDR3: TGTGCCAGCAGCTTACCACAGACCGGGACAACGAACACCGGGGAGCTGTTTTTT. It encodes CASSLPQTGTTNTGELFF. V is TRBV11-1 and J is TRBJ2-2; possible D gene TRBD1, 6 bases. The CDR3 extends over 18 amino acids. Germline V gives CDR1 SGHAT, CDR2 FQDESV (reference sequence). The ends were cut back, 2 bases at V and 0 bases at J, with 16 bases in the middle.

This clonotype was seen ten or more times. The J gene is TRBJ1-4, the V gene TRBV12-3 or TRBV12-4, with 8 bases fitting TRBD1. The trim removed 3 bases at V and 5 bases at J, leaving 2 bases unmatched. This CDR3 has 14 residues. CDR3 sequence: CASSLDRVNEKLFF. DNA of the CDR3: TGTGCCAGCAGTTTGGACAGGGTGAATGAAAAACTGTTTTTT.